Shown below are 31 T cell receptor beta chains from a single sample sequenced in a study of identical twins' blood T cells. Each CDR3 protein gets one entry after TCRdb re-called the 5' RACE reads with MiXCR. The sample holds roughly 340,000 distinct CDR3 sequences, about 28% seen once. The sequenced sample was PBMCs. The receptors shown here come from a woman between 18 and 50 years old in good health.

Concerning this clonotype itself: Its ends do not fully match the called genes, so a read error is possible. The chain carries TRBV6-2 or TRBV6-3 and TRBJ1-1; D not resolved. Germline CDR1 is MNHEY and CDR2 is SVGEGT. The CDR3 totals 16 residues. As DNA, the CDR3 is TGTGACAGCAGTTCTCCTCCTGGACGCAGCACCACTGAAGCTTTCTTT. Its translation is CDSSSPPGRSTTEAFF.

The rearrangement uses TRBV29-1 and TRBJ2-2; 7 bases align to TRBD2. This CDR3 is 17 amino acids long. Germline CDR1 SQVTM, CDR2 ANQGSEA. Trimming at V came to 7 bases and at J to 0 bases, leaving 14 bases not matched to a gene. The CDR3 region is CSAEVLAETTNTGELFF. CDR3 bases: TGCAGCGCCGAGGTCCTAGCGGAAACCACGAACACCGGGGAGCTGTTTTTT.

In its sample, this clonotype was seen once. V gene TRBV6-5 combines with J gene TRBJ2-2; a weak D match, TRBD1 (5 bases). This CDR3 comprises 15 residues. Per the germline V gene, CDR1 is MNHEY and CDR2 is SVGAGI. V was cut by 0 bases and J by 4 bases, with 9 bases left in between. As DNA, the CDR3 is TGTGCCAGCAGTTACTCGAGACAGAGCACCGGGGAGCTGTTTTTT. This sequence encodes CASSYSRQSTGELFF.

CDR3: CAISESFAGANTEAFF. The CDR3 DNA reads as TGTGCCATCAGTGAGTCTTTCGCCGGGGCCAACACTGAAGCTTTCTTT. The rearrangement joins TRBV10-3 to TRBJ1-1; weak D call: TRBD1 (5 bases). This CDR3 spans 16 amino acids. Germline V gene data show CDR1 as ENHRY and CDR2 as SYGVKD. Trimming left V 0 bases short and J 2 bases short, with 13 bases between.

The chain employs TRBV20-1 and TRBJ1-4, with D unresolved. This CDR3 region has 16 residues. Trimming removed 4 bases at V and 0 bases at J, with 15 bases between. Germline loops: CDR1 DFQATT, CDR2 SNEGSKA (reference sequence). CDR3 DNA: TGCAGTGCTATCCCGGCCACGAGATCAACTAATGAAAAACTGTTTTTT. Translating it yields CSAIPATRSTNEKLFF.

The V call is TRBV20-1, the J call TRBJ1-1, with D unclear. The length of the CDR3 is 14 residues. CDR1 and CDR2 from the germline V gene are DFQATT and SNEGSKA (reference sequence). The ends were cut back, 3 bases at V and 1 base at J, with 12 bases in the middle. CDR3 residues: CSASSRRGNTEAFF. CDR3 sequence (DNA): TGCAGTGCTAGCAGCCGTCGGGGGAACACTGAAGCTTTCTTT.

This clonotype was detected a few times. The rearrangement joins TRBV2 to TRBJ1-6, with D perhaps TRBD1 (5 bases). CDR3 length: 14 amino acids. V was shortened by 7 bases and J by 7 bases, with 14 bases between the two germline ends. CDR1 and CDR2 (germline): SNHLY, FYNNEI. The CDR3 sequence: CASNEGEGNSPLHF. As DNA, the CDR3 is TGTGCCAGCAACGAAGGGGAAGGGAATTCACCCCTCCACTTT.

For this clonotype: A much more abundant neighbour one base away suggests this may be a read error. The chain employs TRBV5-1 and TRBJ1-2, with 9 bases matching TRBD1. Germline values: CDR1 SGHRS, CDR2 YFSETQ. The trim removed 0 bases at V and 6 bases at J, leaving 9 bases unmatched. The CDR3 is 16 residues long. Here the CDR3 DNA reads TGCGCCAGCAGCTTGGTCGCACAGGGGGCGCACGATGGCTACACCTTC. This encodes CASSLVAQGAHDGYTF.

V is TRBV9 and J is TRBJ1-1; D gene unclear. This CDR3 has 17 residues. In germline, CDR1 is SGDLS, CDR2 YYNGEE. V was trimmed by 1 base and J by 1 base, leaving 17 bases between them. CDR3 DNA: TGTGCCAGCAGCGTATTTCCCTTGGGCTTTGCGAACACTGAAGCTTTCTTT. Encoded protein: CASSVFPLGFANTEAFF.

The sample holds a few counts of this clonotype. The chain joins TRBV21-1 to TRBJ2-1; TRBD2, the D gene given by the table, was not confirmed from the DNA. TRBV21-1 is tagged as a pseudogene. CDR3 length: 17 amino acids. The CDR3 protein is CASSLNWGLAGPGEQFF. CDR3 DNA sequence: TGTGCCAGCAGCCTGAATTGGGGACTAGCGGGGCCAGGGGAGCAGTTCTTC.

This clonotype appeared many times. This chain uses TRBV29-1 with TRBJ2-5, with D unclear. V dropped 7 bases and J dropped 5 bases, with 20 bases sitting between them. The CDR3 extends over 14 amino acids. CDR1 SQVTM and CDR2 ANQGSEA come from the germline V gene. The CDR3 loop is CSASLRRLGETQYF. The DNA for the CDR3 is TGCAGCGCATCTCTCAGGCGCCTCGGGGAGACCCAGTACTTC. Combining the CDR3 with reference TRBV29-1 and TRBJ2-5 gives the whole variable domain SAVISQKPSRDICQRGTSLTIQCQVDSQVTMMFWYRQQPGQSLTLIATANQGSEATYESGFVIDKFPISRPNLTFSTLTVSNMSPEDSSIYLCSASLRRLGETQYFGPGTRLLVL.

The rearrangement joins TRBV6-5 to TRBJ1-1, with D unclear. V was pared by 0 bases and J by 1 base, with 9 bases between. The CDR3 contains 15 residues. The germline gives CDR1 MNHEY, CDR2 SVGAGI. The CDR3 loop reads CASSYSKIGNTEAFF. DNA for the CDR3: TGTGCCAGCAGTTACTCGAAAATTGGGAACACTGAAGCTTTCTTT.

This clonotype showed up just a few times. The V call is TRBV11-2, the J call TRBJ1-1; no clear D. Germline CDR1 reads SGHAT; CDR2 reads FQNNGV. This CDR3 contains 16 residues. V lost 2 bases to trimming and J lost 8 bases, with 21 bases between them. CDR3 residues: CASSLFKGRTSPEAFF. The CDR3 coding sequence is TGTGCCAGCAGCTTATTTAAAGGGAGGACGTCCCCCGAAGCTTTCTTT.

This clonotype showed up just a few times. J is TRBJ2-7 and V is TRBV29-1; a weak D match, TRBD1 (5 bases). Germline V CDR1 and CDR2: SQVTM, ANQGSEA. Trimming removed 6 bases from V and 6 bases from J, with 18 bases in between. The CDR3 has 13 amino acids. For the CDR3, the DNA is TGCAGCGTCCTCACAGGTGTAGTCGTCGAGCAGTACTTC. Translating it yields CSVLTGVVVEQYF.

The chain has TRBV28 and TRBJ2-7, with D possibly being TRBD2 (6 bases). The CDR3 spans 15 residues. Germline CDR1 reads MDHEN; CDR2 reads SYDVKM. V gave up 8 bases and J gave up 0 bases, with 17 bases separating them. CDR3 loop: CASAGKGGISYEQYF. CDR3 DNA: TGTGCCAGCGCGGGGAAAGGTGGAATCTCCTACGAGCAGTACTTC.

The chain links TRBV9 to TRBJ2-1, with D hard to call. Germline assignment: CDR1 SGDLS and CDR2 YYNGEE. V was cut by 5 bases and J by 3 bases, with 18 bases left in between. The CDR3 has 16 amino acids. For the CDR3, the DNA is TGTGCCAGCAGTGCGGCCGGAAACTTTCACTACAATGAGCAGTTCTTC. The encoded protein is CASSAAGNFHYNEQFF.

This clonotype was recorded at least ten times. This sequence joins TRBV9 and TRBJ2-2; no firm D call. The germline gives CDR1 SGDLS, CDR2 YYNGEE. V was pared by 4 bases and J by 3 bases, with 10 bases between. This CDR3 comprises 14 residues. CDR3 in DNA: TGTGCCAGCAGCCCCCGTGCGGACACCGGGGAGCTGTTTTTT. Translating it yields CASSPRADTGELFF.

The V call is TRBV20-1, the J call TRBJ1-1; D uncertain. The CDR3 is 15 amino acids. Trimming removed 1 base at V and 0 bases at J, with 12 bases between. Germline CDR1 DFQATT, CDR2 SNEGSKA (reference sequence). CDR3 coding DNA: TGCAGTGCTAGAGGGTGGTTTAACATGAACACTGAAGCTTTCTTT. It yields the protein CSARGWFNMNTEAFF.

This clonotype has ten or more counts. The chain carries TRBV10-3 and TRBJ1-5; possibly TRBD1 for D (5 bases). The CDR3 has 14 amino acids. Germline CDR1 and CDR2: ENHRY and SYGVKD. V lost 0 bases, J lost 9 bases, and 12 bases lay in between. Here the CDR3 DNA reads TGTGCCATCAGTGAGTCGTCAGGGTCGGGGCCCCAGCATTTT. Its protein is CAISESSGSGPQHF.

This clonotype was picked up one time. V and J are TRBV4-1 and TRBJ2-1; the match to TRBD2 covers 14 bases. Unmatched junction bases numbered 10, after V lost 0 bases and J lost 3 bases. The CDR3 has 20 residues. Looked up from germline, CDR1 is MGHRA and CDR2 is YSYEKL. For the CDR3, the DNA is TGCGCCAGCAGCCAAGATGGGCGGACTAGCGGGGGGCATAGCTACAATGAGCAGTTCTTC. This encodes CASSQDGRTSGGHSYNEQFF.

V usage is TRBV29-1 and J usage is TRBJ1-2; 7 bases are shared with TRBD1. The V segment lost 4 bases and the J segment 1 base; nucleotides outside the gene matches: 9. The CDR3 runs 15 residues. Germline CDR1 is SQVTM and CDR2 is ANQGSEA. The CDR3 loop is CSVAKGTVYNYGYTF. CDR3 coding DNA: TGCAGCGTTGCTAAAGGGACAGTCTATAACTATGGCTACACCTTC.

The chain recombines TRBV7-9 with TRBJ1-1, with unresolved D. The ends were cut back, 5 bases at V and 7 bases at J, with 14 bases in the middle. Germline V gene lookup returns CDR1 SEHNR and CDR2 FQNEAQ (reference sequence). There are 13 residues in the CDR3. The DNA of the CDR3 is TGTGCCAGCAGCCCCCGGGTCGCAATTGAAGCTTTCTTT. This gives the protein CASSPRVAIEAFF.

The chain recombines TRBV5-1 with TRBJ2-3; perhaps TRBD1 as D (5 bases). The CDR3 loop spans 15 amino acids. Germline V gives CDR1 SGHRS, CDR2 YFSETQ. V lost 2 bases to trimming and J lost 0 bases, with 10 bases between them. CDR3 coding DNA: TGCGCCAGCAGCTTCTTGGACATCAGCACAGATACGCAGTATTTT. As protein: CASSFLDISTDTQYF.

Here the CDR3 reads CASRDTSFQGEQFF. CDR3 nucleotide sequence: TGTGCCAGCAGGGATACTAGTTTCCAGGGTGAGCAGTTCTTC. The chain combines TRBV12-3 or TRBV12-4 with TRBJ2-1; D is possibly TRBD1 or TRBD2 (5 bases each). V was clipped by 6 bases and J by 9 bases, with 18 bases between them. This CDR3 is built from 14 residues.

This clonotype came up a few times. The chain is built from TRBV2 and TRBJ1-2; D is unclear. The CDR3 is made up of 15 amino acids. V lost 2 bases and J lost 1, with 11 bases in between. The V gene's germline CDR1 is SNHLY and CDR2 FYNNEI. CDR3 amino acids: CASSESSRSNYGYTF. The CDR3 nucleotides read TGTGCCAGCAGTGAAAGTAGTCGGAGTAACTATGGCTACACCTTC. Full variable domain (remainder filled in from reference TRBV2 and TRBJ1-2): EPEVTQTPSHQVTQMGQEVILRCVPISNHLYFYWYRQILGQKVEFLVSFYNNEISEKSEIFDDQFSVERPDGSNFTLKIRSTKLEDSAMYFCASSESSRSNYGYTFGSGTRLTVV.

There are many counts of this clonotype. The chain couples TRBV29-1 to TRBJ2-2; D gene unclear. The CDR3 extends over 13 amino acids. Looked up from germline, CDR1 is SQVTM and CDR2 is ANQGSEA. Trimming shortened V by 7 bases and J by 5 bases, and 14 bases separated the two germline ends. The CDR3 DNA reads as TGCAGCGCCGGCCGGTTACTAACCGGGGAGCTGTTTTTT. Translating gives CSAGRLLTGELFF.

This clonotype was seen more than once but under ten times. J is TRBJ1-4 and V is TRBV23-1; maybe TRBD1 (6 bases). TRBV23-1 is recorded as an ORF, its role being uncertain. The CDR3 loop spans 16 amino acids. Trimming removed 0 bases from V and 3 bases from J, with 11 bases in between. The CDR3 is CASSQSSDRSNEKLFF. CDR3 in DNA: TGCGCCAGCAGTCAATCCTCGGACAGATCTAATGAAAAACTGTTTTTT.

The V gene is TRBV5-5, the J gene TRBJ2-2, with unresolved D. Germline V gives CDR1 SGHKS, CDR2 YYEKEE (reference sequence). Trimming pared 2 bases from V and 1 base from J, leaving 9 bases between. This CDR3 has 15 amino acids. CDR3: CASSLATKNTGELFF. For the CDR3, the DNA is TGTGCCAGCAGCTTAGCCACCAAGAACACCGGGGAGCTGTTTTTT.

V usage is TRBV7-9 and J usage is TRBJ2-2; 9 bases align to TRBD1. The CDR3 sequence is 16 residues long. Germline values: CDR1 SEHNR, CDR2 FQNEAQ (reference sequence). The V segment lost 4 bases and the J segment 0 bases; nucleotides outside the gene matches: 3. Written as DNA, the CDR3 is TGTGCCAGCAGCTCCAGGACAGGGGCGAACACCGGGGAGCTGTTTTTT. Translated: CASSSRTGANTGELFF.

This clonotype was seen a handful of times. A junction boundary mismatches the germline segment, possibly from a read error. V and J are TRBV7-7 and TRBJ2-2; 7 nucleotides match TRBD1. CDR3 size: 15 residues. The germline V gene has CDR1 SSHAT and CDR2 FNYEAQ (reference sequence). CDR3 sequence: CASSPGQDGTGELFF. DNA for the CDR3: TGTGCTAGCAGCCCAGGACAGGACGGAACCGGGGAGCTGTTTTTT.

In this sample, this clonotype turned up a few times. This sequence joins TRBV20-1 and TRBJ1-5, with D unresolved. The V end was cut by 3 bases, the J end by 0 bases, with 12 bases between. The CDR3 loop spans 15 amino acids. The germline gives CDR1 DFQATT, CDR2 SNEGSKA (reference sequence). CDR3 amino acids: CSASADPYSNQPQHF. CDR3 DNA: TGCAGTGCTAGTGCGGACCCATATAGCAATCAGCCCCAGCATTTT.